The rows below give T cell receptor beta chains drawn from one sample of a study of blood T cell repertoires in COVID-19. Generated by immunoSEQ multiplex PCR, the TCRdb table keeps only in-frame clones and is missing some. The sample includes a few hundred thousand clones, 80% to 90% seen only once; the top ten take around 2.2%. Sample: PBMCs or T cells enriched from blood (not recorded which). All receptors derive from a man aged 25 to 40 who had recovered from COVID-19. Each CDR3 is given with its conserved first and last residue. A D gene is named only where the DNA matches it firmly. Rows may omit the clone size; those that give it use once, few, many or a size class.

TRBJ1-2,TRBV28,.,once,CASSLGAGFYGYTF,TGTGCCAGCAGTTTAGGTGCAGGGTTCTATGGCTACACCTTC
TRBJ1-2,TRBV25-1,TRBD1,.,CASRETGTGYGYTF,TGTGCCAGCAGAGAGACCGGGACAGGATATGGCTACACCTTC
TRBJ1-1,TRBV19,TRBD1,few,CASSRVADRGPYTEAFF,TGTGCCAGTAGTCGGGTAGCTGACAGGGGGCCTTACACTGAAGCTTTCTTT
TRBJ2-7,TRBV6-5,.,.,CASNNGRGVEQYF,TGTGCCAGCAACAACGGACGGGGAGTCGAGCAGTACTTC
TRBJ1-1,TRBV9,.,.,CASSVGLGSEAFF,TGTGCCAGCAGCGTAGGGCTTGGGAGTGAAGCTTTCTTT
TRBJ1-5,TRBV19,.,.,CASRVPRDGGGNQPQHF,TGTGCCAGTAGGGTCCCTCGGGACGGCGGAGGGAATCAGCCCCAGCATTTT
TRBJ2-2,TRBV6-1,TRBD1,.,CASSEQGAGELFF,TGTGCCAGCAGTGAACAGGGGGCGGGGGAGCTGTTTTTT
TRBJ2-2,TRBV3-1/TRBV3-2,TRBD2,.,CASSLLAGGAGTGELFF,TGTGCCAGCAGCCTCCTAGCGGGGGGCGCGGGGACCGGGGAGCTGTTTTTT
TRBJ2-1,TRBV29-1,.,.,CSPEVGLGTPGDEQFF,TGCAGCCCAGAGGTAGGGCTGGGGACCCCGGGGGATGAGCAGTTCTTC
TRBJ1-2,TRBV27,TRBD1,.,CASSHGTGPMDYGYTF,TGTGCCAGCAGTCACGGGACAGGGCCAATGGACTATGGCTACACCTTC
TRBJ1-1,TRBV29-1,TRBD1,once,CSTRTGGDTEAFF,TGCAGCACCCGGACAGGGGGCGACACTGAAGCTTTCTTT
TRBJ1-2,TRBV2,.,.,CASNRAANYGYTF,TGTGCCAGCAATAGAGCTGCTAACTATGGCTACACCTTC
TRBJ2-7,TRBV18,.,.,CASSPSPGEQYF,TGTGCCAGCTCACCCTCCCCGGGGGAGCAGTACTTC
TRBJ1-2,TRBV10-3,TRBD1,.,CAISESGGGGYGYTF,TGTGCCATCAGTGAGTCTGGAGGGGGCGGCTATGGCTACACCTTC